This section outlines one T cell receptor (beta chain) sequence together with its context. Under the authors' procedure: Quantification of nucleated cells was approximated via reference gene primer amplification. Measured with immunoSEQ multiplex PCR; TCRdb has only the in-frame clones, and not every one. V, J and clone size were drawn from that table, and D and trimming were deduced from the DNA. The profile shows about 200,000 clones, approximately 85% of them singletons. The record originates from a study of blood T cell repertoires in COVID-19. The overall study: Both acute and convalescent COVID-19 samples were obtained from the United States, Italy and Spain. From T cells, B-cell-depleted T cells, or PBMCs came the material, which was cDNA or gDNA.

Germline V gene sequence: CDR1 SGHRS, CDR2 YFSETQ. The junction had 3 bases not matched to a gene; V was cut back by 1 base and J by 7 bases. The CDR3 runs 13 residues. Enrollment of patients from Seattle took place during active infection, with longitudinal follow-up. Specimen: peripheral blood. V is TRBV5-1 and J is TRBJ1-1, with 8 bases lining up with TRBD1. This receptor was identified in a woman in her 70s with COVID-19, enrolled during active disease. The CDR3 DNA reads TGCGCCAGCAGCTTGCAACAGGGGGGTGAAGCTTTCTTT. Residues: CASSLQQGGEAFF.